This entry lists 21 T cell receptor beta chains sequenced from one sample in a study of cytomegalovirus exposure and HLA in healthy donors. The PCR used 60 Vbeta and 13 Jbeta primers. Libraries were prepared by immunoSEQ multiplex PCR; TCRdb keeps only in-frame clonotypes and omits some of them. The sample carries more than 95,000 clones, about 72% recorded once. The sequenced material came from PBMCs. These receptors were collected from a man over 45 in good health and CMV-seropositive.

CDR3 sequence reads: CASSLGQGDQPQHF. For the CDR3, the DNA is TGTGCCAGCAGCCTTGGACAGGGCGACCAGCCCCAGCATTTT. The rearrangement uses TRBV7-2 and TRBJ1-5, with 8 bases matching TRBD1. Trimming took 5 bases from V and 7 from J; bases not matched to a gene: 7. Germline V gene sequence: CDR1 SGHTA, CDR2 FQGNSA. The CDR3 consists of 14 residues.

This chain joins TRBV7-2 and TRBJ1-6, with a possible D match to TRBD1 (5 bases). Germline CDR1 and CDR2: SGHTA and FQGNSA. CDR3 length: 17 amino acids. The V gene lost 4 bases and the J gene lost 0 bases, with 13 bases spanning the gap. CDR3 DNA sequence: TGTGCCAGCAGCTCTCAGACAGCCAGCTCCTATAATTCACCCCTCCACTTT. Translation gives CASSSQTASSYNSPLHF.

This clone was detected only a few times. The same CDR3 is also encoded by other DNA sequences in this sample. The chain is built from TRBV6-5 and TRBJ1-6, with TRBD1 matching over 7 bases. The germline V gene has CDR1 MNHEY and CDR2 SVGAGI. V gave up 0 bases and J gave up 9 bases; unmatched junction bases: 5. This CDR3 is built from 15 residues. CDR3 in amino acids: CASSYSRQGGSPLHF. The CDR3 DNA is TGTGCCAGCAGTTACTCGCGACAGGGAGGTTCACCCCTCCACTTT.

This chain connects TRBV5-1 to TRBJ1-2; 10 bases agree with TRBD1. Germline CDR1 SGHRS, CDR2 YFSETQ. The CDR3 covers 19 residues. V lost 4 bases to trimming and J lost 1 base; unmatched junction nucleotides: 16. The CDR3 is CASSAWGQGRVDGNYGYTF. The CDR3, as DNA: TGCGCCAGCAGCGCTTGGGGACAGGGGCGCGTGGATGGTAACTATGGCTACACCTTC.

The chain uses TRBV11-2 and TRBJ2-7; a possible D gene is TRBD1 (6 bases). This CDR3 has 15 amino acids. Trimming left V 3 bases short and J 2 bases short, with 14 bases between. The germline V gene has CDR1 SGHAT and CDR2 FQNNGV. The DNA of the CDR3 is TGTGCCAGCAGCTTGGAATTGACAGGAGCCTACGAGCAGTACTTC. The encoded protein is CASSLELTGAYEQYF.

The CDR3 region has the DNA TGTGCCAGCAGCTTAAAGGGGGCAAACACTGAAGCTTTCTTT. Encoded protein: CASSLKGANTEAFF. The rearrangement links TRBV7-8 to TRBJ1-1; 7 bases map to TRBD1. The junction had 2 bases not matched to a gene; V was cut back by 2 bases and J by 2 bases. CDR1 SGHVS and CDR2 FQNEAQ come from the germline V gene. CDR3 length: 14 residues.

The rearrangement links TRBV5-4 to TRBJ2-1, with no clear D. Between the trimmed V and J ends, which lost 4 bases and 0 bases, there was a span of 14 bases. The CDR3 spans 16 residues. Germline lookup yields CDR1 SGHNT and CDR2 YYREEE (reference sequence). CDR3 sequence: CASSNTARISYNEQFF. The DNA for the CDR3 is TGTGCCAGCAGCAACACGGCGAGGATCTCCTACAATGAGCAGTTCTTC.

The V and J genes are TRBV18 and TRBJ2-7, with 12 nucleotides matching TRBD2. V lost 3 bases, J lost 2 bases, and 5 bases stayed unmatched. Germline-derived CDR1 and CDR2 are KGHSH and LQKENI. The CDR3 consists of 16 residues. This CDR3 reads CASSPLAGGWAYEQYF. The CDR3 DNA reads as TGTGCCAGCTCACCCCTAGCGGGAGGGTGGGCCTACGAGCAGTACTTC. Combining the CDR3 with reference TRBV18 and TRBJ2-7 gives the whole variable domain NAGVMQNPRHLVRRRGQEARLRCSPMKGHSHVYWYRQLPEEGLKFMVYLQKENIIDESGMPKERFSAEFPKEGPSILRIQQVVRGDSAAYFCASSPLAGGWAYEQYFGPGTRLTVT.

The chain employs TRBV30 and TRBJ1-6, with TRBD1 matching over 11 bases. Trimming cost V 4 bases and J 13 bases; bases outside gene matches: 9. There are 14 residues in the CDR3. Germline values: CDR1 GTSNPN, CDR2 SVGIG (reference sequence). CDR3 sequence: CAWKRGTGGTPLHF. The CDR3 DNA is TGTGCCTGGAAAAGGGGGACAGGGGGAACCCCCCTCCACTTT.

The chain uses TRBV9 and TRBJ2-3; perhaps TRBD2 as D (6 bases). V was shortened by 2 bases and J by 1 base, with 14 bases between the two germline ends. The CDR3 runs to 16 residues. Germline assignment: CDR1 SGDLS and CDR2 YYNGEE. The DNA of the CDR3 is TGTGCCAGCAGCGTGGGGGTGGGAGGAGGCACAGATACGCAGTATTTT. It codes for CASSVGVGGGTDTQYF.

The chain couples TRBV18 to TRBJ1-1; weak D call: TRBD1 (5 bases). The CDR3 spans 15 residues. V lost 0 bases to trimming and J lost 4 bases, with 12 bases between them. Per the germline V gene, CDR1 is KGHSH and CDR2 is LQKENI. CDR3 protein: CASSPPKGLGTEAFF. The CDR3 coding sequence is TGTGCCAGCTCACCACCAAAGGGACTGGGCACTGAAGCTTTCTTT.

The rearrangement links TRBV5-1 to TRBJ2-7; 8 bases agree with TRBD1. Germline values: CDR1 SGHRS, CDR2 YFSETQ. There are 15 residues in the CDR3. Trimming removed 4 bases from V and 2 bases from J; junction bases left unmatched: 8. The CDR3 coding sequence is TGCGCCAGCAGCGGAGGGACAGGCGTGACCTACGAGCAGTACTTC. As protein: CASSGGTGVTYEQYF.

V is TRBV5-4 and J is TRBJ2-7; 7 nucleotides agree with TRBD1. CDR1 is SGHNT and CDR2 is YYREEE in the germline V gene (reference sequence). The CDR3 consists of 14 residues. V was clipped by 2 bases and J by 0 bases; unmatched bases: 2. The CDR3 sequence: CASSLDRDSYEQYF. CDR3 DNA: TGTGCCAGCAGCTTAGACAGGGACTCCTACGAGCAGTACTTC.

V usage is TRBV10-3 and J usage is TRBJ1-2, with a possible D match to TRBD1 (5 bases). Germline values: CDR1 ENHRY, CDR2 SYGVKD. This CDR3 has 11 residues. With 6 bases removed from V and 5 bases from J, the gap between germline ends came to 7 bases. CDR3: CAISQGYGYTF. In DNA form, the CDR3 reads TGTGCCATCAGCCAGGGTTATGGCTACACCTTC.

The gene calls are TRBV27 and TRBJ2-1; 10 bases agree with TRBD2. CDR3 size: 17 residues. The trim removed 5 bases at V and 3 bases at J, leaving 10 bases unmatched. Germline lookup yields CDR1 MNHEY and CDR2 SMNVEV (reference sequence). The CDR3 DNA is TGTGCCAGCAGTCCCTCGGTGGGACTAGCGAACTACAATGAGCAGTTCTTC. This codes for CASSPSVGLANYNEQFF.

This clone came up a few times. The chain carries TRBV7-9 and TRBJ2-1; 7 bases are shared with TRBD2. CDR1 is SEHNR, CDR2 FQNEAQ, per germline (reference sequence). The CDR3 is 16 residues long. Trimming removed 0 bases from V and 7 bases from J; junction bases left unmatched: 9. The chain's CDR3 is CASSLAMGRVENEQFF. CDR3 in DNA: TGTGCCAGCAGCTTAGCCATGGGGAGGGTTGAGAATGAGCAGTTCTTC.

The V gene is TRBV27, the J gene TRBJ1-2; tentative D call: TRBD1 (5 bases). The CDR3 loop spans 13 amino acids. Trimming stripped 3 bases from V and 5 bases from J, with 10 bases between. Germline V gene data show CDR1 as MNHEY and CDR2 as SMNVEV (reference sequence). In DNA, the CDR3 is TGTGCCAGCAGTTTGGGAGGGGAATATGGCTACACCTTC. This encodes CASSLGGEYGYTF.

The chain joins TRBV27 to TRBJ2-5, with 10 bases lining up with TRBD1. The assigned J gene may be wrong: the sequence end matches TRBJ2-7 better. Germline assignment: CDR1 MNHEY and CDR2 SMNVEV (reference sequence). The CDR3 extends over 18 amino acids. The CDR3 DNA reads TGTGCCAGCAGTTTAGCACCGGTTGGACAGGGGGTCTCCTACGAGCAGTACTTC. This gives the protein CASSLAPVGQGVSYEQYF.

The chain recombines TRBV5-1 with TRBJ2-1, with TRBD1 identical over 7 bases. The CDR3 contains 16 residues. Germline V gene lookup returns CDR1 SGHRS and CDR2 YFSETQ. V shed 8 bases and J 5 bases; nucleotides not matched to a gene: 16. CDR3 region: CASNPSTHTGDNEQFF. CDR3 nucleotides: TGCGCCAGTAACCCAAGTACTCATACAGGGGACAATGAGCAGTTCTTC.

This sequence joins TRBV27 and TRBJ1-5; the match to TRBD1 covers 11 bases. Germline V gives CDR1 MNHEY, CDR2 SMNVEV (reference sequence). After removal of 4 bases from V and 1 base from J, the junction contained 3 bases not matched to a gene. There are 16 residues in the CDR3. The DNA of the CDR3 is TGTGCCAGCAGTTCTGGACAGGGGGCCAGCAATCAGCCCCAGCATTTT. It encodes CASSSGQGASNQPQHF.

The genes are TRBV28 and TRBJ1-5; D may be TRBD1 (5 bases). There are 15 residues in the CDR3. CDR1 is MDHEN, CDR2 SYDVKM, per germline. Trimming took 6 bases from V and 2 from J, leaving 14 bases between them. The CDR3, as DNA: TGTGCCAGCAGCAACGGGGGAGAGGGCAATCAGCCCCAGCATTTT. Protein product: CASSNGGEGNQPQHF.